These 8 T cell receptor beta chains share one sample of origin, sequenced in a study of cytomegalovirus exposure and HLA in healthy donors (dated by TCRdb to the late 2010s). Library prep was done by the immunoSEQ multiplex PCR assay. TCRdb provides this immuneACCESS table in a form limited to in-frame rearrangements. Some clones are lacking; in checked studies, under half of them reflect an unresolved V gene, and why the rest are absent is not known. The sample data list 120,000 or so clones, and around 90% of these were observed just once. Together, the top ten hold 2% to 2.5% of the sample. The material sequenced was PBMCs. These receptors all come from a woman between 18 and 29 years old in good health and CMV-seronegative.

This sequence joins TRBV11-3 and TRBJ1-1; D uncertain. The CDR3 contains 12 residues. The V and J ends lost 5 bases and 2 bases respectively, with 6 bases between them. Germline assignment: CDR1 SGHNT and CDR2 YENEEA. In nucleotides, the CDR3 is TGTGCCAGCAGCCCATTCAACACTGAAGCTTTCTTT. Translated: CASSPFNTEAFF.

For this clone: At one of its ends the junction is not consistent with the germline gene, which may arise from a read error. The chain is built from TRBV2 and TRBJ1-2, with 7 bases that match TRBD1. The CDR3 is 13 residues long. Germline values: CDR1 SNHLY, CDR2 FYNNEI. CDR3 coding DNA: TGTGCCAGCAGTGACTCGGGTCAGGGGGTTTTCGATTTC. Protein: CASSDSGQGVFDF.

The genes are TRBV12-5 and TRBJ2-1; 8 bases line up with TRBD1. CDR3 length equals 18 residues. CDR1 and CDR2 (germline): LGHNT, FRNRAP. The V and J ends lost 4 bases and 0 bases, in that order; junction bases with no gene match: 11. CDR3 in DNA: TGTGCTAGTGGTTCGTATACCGGGACAGGTAGCTCCTACAATGAGCAGTTCTTC. This codes for CASGSYTGTGSSYNEQFF.

V gene TRBV7-8 combines with J gene TRBJ2-5, with a weak D call TRBD1 (5 bases). V dropped 2 bases and J dropped 4 bases, with 11 bases sitting between them. Germline assignment: CDR1 SGHVS and CDR2 FQNEAQ. The CDR3 contains 14 residues. The CDR3 reads CASSLFRGGETQYF. CDR3 nucleotides: TGTGCCAGCAGCTTATTTAGGGGCGGAGAGACCCAGTACTTC.

The chain couples TRBV2 to TRBJ2-5; 8 positions match TRBD2. The V segment lost 6 bases and the J segment 7 bases; nucleotides outside the gene matches: 16. The CDR3 covers 16 residues. Germline-derived CDR1 and CDR2 are SNHLY and FYNNEI. CDR3 amino acids: CASSVTAGLVSLTQYF. Here the CDR3 DNA reads TGTGCCAGCAGCGTTACTGCGGGACTAGTCAGTCTGACCCAGTACTTC.

The V gene is TRBV27, the J gene TRBJ1-1, with 9 bases lining up with TRBD1. Germline V lookup: CDR1 MNHEY, CDR2 SMNVEV (reference sequence). The CDR3 is 21 amino acids. With 0 bases clipped from V and 0 bases from J, the junction kept 17 bases outside the gene matches. The CDR3 reads CASSLSPGQGPRWGMNTEAFF. Here the CDR3 DNA reads TGTGCCAGCAGTTTATCTCCGGGACAGGGTCCGCGATGGGGGATGAACACTGAAGCTTTCTTT.

This clone was counted once. The chain couples TRBV6-5 to TRBJ1-1; possibly TRBD1 for D (5 bases). The CDR3 spans 15 residues. Germline loops: CDR1 MNHEY, CDR2 SVGAGI. The V gene lost 2 bases and the J gene lost 1 base, with 11 bases spanning the gap. The CDR3 nucleotides read TGTGCCAGCAGTTACGCGGGGGTAAGGAACACTGAAGCTTTCTTT. Translation: CASSYAGVRNTEAFF.

The chain uses TRBV28 and TRBJ2-7; 7 bases line up with TRBD2. CDR3 length equals 14 residues. Trimming at V came to 5 bases and at J to 5 bases, leaving 9 bases not matched to a gene. Germline loops: CDR1 MDHEN, CDR2 SYDVKM. CDR3 coding DNA: TGTGCCAGCAGTCCTAAGGGAGGGCTCCACGAGCAGTACTTC. This translates into CASSPKGGLHEQYF.